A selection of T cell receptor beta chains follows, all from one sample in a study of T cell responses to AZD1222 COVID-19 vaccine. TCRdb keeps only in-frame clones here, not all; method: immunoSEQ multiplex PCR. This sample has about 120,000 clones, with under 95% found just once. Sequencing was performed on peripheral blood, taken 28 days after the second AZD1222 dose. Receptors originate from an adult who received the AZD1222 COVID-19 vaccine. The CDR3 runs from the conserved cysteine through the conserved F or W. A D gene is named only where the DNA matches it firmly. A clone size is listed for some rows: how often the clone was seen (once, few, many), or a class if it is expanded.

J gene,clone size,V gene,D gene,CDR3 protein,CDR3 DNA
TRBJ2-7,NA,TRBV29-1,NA,CSVGPESYEQYF,TGCAGCGTTGGGCCAGAGTCGTACGAGCAGTACTTC
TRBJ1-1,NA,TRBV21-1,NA,CASSKLPDRLLEAFF,TGTGCCAGCAGCAAACTCCCGGACAGGTTACTTGAAGCTTTCTTT
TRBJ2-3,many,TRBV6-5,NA,CASRRQWSGTDTQYF,TGTGCCAGCAGGCGACAGTGGTCTGGCACAGATACGCAGTATTTT
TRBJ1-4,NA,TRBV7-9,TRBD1,CASSPGQGEKLFF,TGTGCCAGCAGCCCCGGACAGGGGGAAAAACTGTTTTTT
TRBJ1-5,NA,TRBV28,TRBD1,CASSPPDRVQHF,TGTGCCAGCAGTCCCCCGGACAGGGTCCAGCATTTT
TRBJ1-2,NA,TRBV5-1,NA,CASSLERQSYGYTF,TGCGCCAGCAGCTTGGAGCGACAAAGCTATGGCTACACCTTC
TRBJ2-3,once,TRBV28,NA,CASSCRGIEPDTQYF,TGTGCCAGCAGTTGCAGGGGTATCGAGCCAGATACGCAGTATTTT
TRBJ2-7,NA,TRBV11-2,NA,CASSLSGPYEQYF,TGTGCCAGCAGCTTATCAGGGCCCTACGAGCAGTACTTC
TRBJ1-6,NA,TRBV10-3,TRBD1,CAISESGQDNSPLHF,TGTGCCATCAGTGAGTCGGGACAGGATAATTCACCCCTCCACTTT
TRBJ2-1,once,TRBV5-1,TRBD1,CASSLAQGASNNEQFF,TGCGCCAGCAGCTTGGCCCAGGGGGCAAGTAACAATGAGCAGTTCTTC
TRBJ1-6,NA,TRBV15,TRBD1,CATSRGTGRDNSPLHF,TGTGCCACCAGCAGAGGGACAGGGCGGGACAATTCACCCCTCCACTTT
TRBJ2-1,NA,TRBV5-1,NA,CASSFRGRSGNEQFF,TGCGCCAGCAGCTTCCGGGGGCGCTCGGGCAATGAGCAGTTCTTC
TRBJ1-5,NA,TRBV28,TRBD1,CASSFVGTDNQPQHF,TGTGCCAGCAGTTTTGTCGGGACAGACAATCAGCCCCAGCATTTT
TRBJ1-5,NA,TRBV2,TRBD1,CASSERQGGFQPQHF,TGTGCCAGCAGTGAGAGACAGGGGGGGTTTCAGCCCCAGCATTTT
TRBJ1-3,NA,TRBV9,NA,CASSGQFSGNTIYF,TGTGCCAGCAGCGGACAGTTCTCTGGAAACACCATATATTTT